This paragraph covers one T cell receptor (beta chain) sequence. The target antigen is unknown. V lost 6 bases, J lost 5 bases, and 5 bases stayed unmatched. The CDR3 runs to 15 residues. Germline-derived CDR1 and CDR2 are MNHEY and SVGAGI. Patients with autoimmune history or systemic immunosuppression were excluded. The sample originates from a study of OX40 agonist ivuxolimab in advanced cancers. Findings of the study overall: Clones of CD4+ and CD8+ blood T cells grew by week 6 at doses of 0.1 to 3.0 mg/kg. CD8+ T cells averaged more expanded clones than CD4+.

Method: immunoSEQ multiplex PCR; TCRdb's copy keeps in-frame clones and lacks some. There are fewer than 6,500 clones in the sample; around 70% occur only once, and just under 60% lies in the top ten. The chain combines TRBV6-5 with TRBJ2-1; 12 bases line up with TRBD2. The input for sequencing was CD4+ or CD8+ T cells sorted from blood, taken in a trial of the OX40 agonist ivuxolimab. This clonotype was obtained from an adult with an advanced solid tumor such as melanoma, head and neck, liver or kidney cancer. The chain's CDR3 is CASSLLAGGNNEQFF. The CDR3 DNA reads TGTGCCAGCAGCCTACTAGCGGGGGGAAACAATGAGCAGTTCTTC.